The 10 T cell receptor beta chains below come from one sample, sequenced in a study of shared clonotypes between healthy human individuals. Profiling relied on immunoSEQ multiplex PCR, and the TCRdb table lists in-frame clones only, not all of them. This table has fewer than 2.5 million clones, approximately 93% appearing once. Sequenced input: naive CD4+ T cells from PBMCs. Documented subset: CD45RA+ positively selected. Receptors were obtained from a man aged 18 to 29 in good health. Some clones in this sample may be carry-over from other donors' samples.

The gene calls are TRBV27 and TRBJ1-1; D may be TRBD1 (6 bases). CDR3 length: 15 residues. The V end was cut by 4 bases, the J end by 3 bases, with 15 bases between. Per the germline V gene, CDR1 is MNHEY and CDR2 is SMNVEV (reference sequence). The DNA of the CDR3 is TGTGCCAGCAGTTCCCCCAGGGGCGGGTACACTGAAGCTTTCTTT. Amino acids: CASSSPRGGYTEAFF.

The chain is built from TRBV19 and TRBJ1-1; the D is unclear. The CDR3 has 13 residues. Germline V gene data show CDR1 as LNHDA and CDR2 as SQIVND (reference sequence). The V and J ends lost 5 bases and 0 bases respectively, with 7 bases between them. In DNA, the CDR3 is TGTGCCAGTAGTCACCCTATGAACACTGAAGCTTTCTTT. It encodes CASSHPMNTEAFF.

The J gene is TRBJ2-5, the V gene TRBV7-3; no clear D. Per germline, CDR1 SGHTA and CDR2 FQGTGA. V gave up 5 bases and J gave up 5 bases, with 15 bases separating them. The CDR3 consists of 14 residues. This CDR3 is CASSAQEWAETQYF. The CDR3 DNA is TGTGCCAGCAGCGCCCAAGAGTGGGCGGAGACCCAGTACTTC.

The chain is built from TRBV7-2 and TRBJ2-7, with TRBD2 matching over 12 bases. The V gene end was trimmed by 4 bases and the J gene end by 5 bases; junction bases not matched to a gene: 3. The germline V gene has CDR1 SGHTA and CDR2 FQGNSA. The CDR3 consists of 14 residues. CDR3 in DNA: TGTGCCAGCAGCTGGACTAGCGGGGTCGACGAGCAGTACTTC. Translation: CASSWTSGVDEQYF. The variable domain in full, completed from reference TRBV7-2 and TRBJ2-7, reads GAGVSQSPSNKVTEKGKDVELRCDPISGHTALYWYRQSLGQGLEFLIYFQGNSAPDKSGLPSDRFSAERTGGSVSTLTIQRTQQEDSAVYLCASSWTSGVDEQYFGPGTRLTVT.

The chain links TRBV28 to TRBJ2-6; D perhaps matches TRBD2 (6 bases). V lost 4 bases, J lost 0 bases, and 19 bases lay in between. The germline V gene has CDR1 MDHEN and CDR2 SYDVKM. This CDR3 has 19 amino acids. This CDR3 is CASSSPREQGVSGANVLTF. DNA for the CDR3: TGTGCCAGCAGTTCTCCCCGGGAGCAGGGAGTCTCTGGGGCCAACGTCCTGACTTTC.

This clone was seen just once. The CDR3 reads CASSLGEVEQFF. As DNA, the CDR3 is TGTGCCAGCAGCTTAGGAGAAGTTGAGCAGTTCTTC. This sequence joins TRBV7-2 and TRBJ2-1; D gene uncertain. The CDR3 sequence is 12 residues long. V was shortened by 1 base and J by 9 bases, with 7 bases between the two germline ends. CDR1 SGHTA and CDR2 FQGNSA come from the germline V gene.

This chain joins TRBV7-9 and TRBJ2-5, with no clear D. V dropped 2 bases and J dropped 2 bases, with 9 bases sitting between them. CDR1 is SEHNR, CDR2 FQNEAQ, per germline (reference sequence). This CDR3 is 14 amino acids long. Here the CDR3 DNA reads TGTGCCAGCAGCTTATCTGTTATTCAAGAGACCCAGTACTTC. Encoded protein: CASSLSVIQETQYF.

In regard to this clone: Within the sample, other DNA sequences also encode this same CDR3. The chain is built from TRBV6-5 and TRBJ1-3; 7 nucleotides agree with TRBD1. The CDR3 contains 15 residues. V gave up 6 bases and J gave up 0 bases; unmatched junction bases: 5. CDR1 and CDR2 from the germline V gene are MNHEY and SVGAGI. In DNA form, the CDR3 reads TGTGCCAGCAGGTCAGGGGGGGGCTCTGGAAACACCATATATTTT. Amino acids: CASRSGGGSGNTIYF.

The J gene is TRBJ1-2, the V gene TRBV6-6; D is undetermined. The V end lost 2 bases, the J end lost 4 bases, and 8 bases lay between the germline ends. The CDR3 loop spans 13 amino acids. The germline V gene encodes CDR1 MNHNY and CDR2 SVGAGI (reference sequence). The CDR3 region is CASSYGQLYGYTF. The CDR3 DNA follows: TGTGCCAGCAGTTACGGGCAGCTCTATGGCTACACCTTC.

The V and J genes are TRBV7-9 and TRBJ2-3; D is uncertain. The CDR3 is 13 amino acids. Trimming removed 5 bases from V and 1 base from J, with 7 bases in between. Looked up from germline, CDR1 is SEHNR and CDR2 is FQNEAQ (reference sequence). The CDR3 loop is CASSESGTDTQYF. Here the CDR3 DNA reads TGTGCCAGCAGCGAGTCGGGCACAGATACGCAGTATTTT.